The 15 T cell receptor beta chains below come from one sample, sequenced in a study of T-cell reconstitution after alpha-beta-depleted transplantation in children. Preparation of the TCRbeta library was carried out with unique molecular identifiers. MiXCR, applied by TCRdb to the PCR reads, yields one record per CDR3 protein. Of more than 500,000 distinct CDR3 sequences in the sample, roughly 10% were seen once. The source was PBMCs, mostly from graft donor cells, collected 180 days after TCRalphabeta/CD19-depleted stem cell transplant. These TCRs come from a female patient aged 2 to 10 who had a stem cell transplant for aplastic anemia, so the T cells may come from the graft donor.

This clonotype was counted many times. J is TRBJ1-6 and V is TRBV5-6; tentative D call: TRBD1 (6 bases). The CDR3 spans 14 residues. The V end was cut by 1 base, the J end by 7 bases, with 9 bases between. The germline V gene encodes CDR1 SGHDT and CDR2 YYEEEE. CDR3 sequence reads: CASSLMGANSPLHF. CDR3 coding DNA: TGTGCCAGCAGCTTGATGGGGGCAAATTCACCCCTCCACTTT.

This clonotype was found a few times. The chain recombines TRBV12-3 or TRBV12-4 with TRBJ2-3; a possible D gene is TRBD2 (6 bases). Trimming took off 5 bases at V and 0 bases at J, with 12 bases between the two ends. The CDR3 runs to 15 residues. CDR3 DNA sequence: TGTGCCAGCAGTGTGGGACTCCCGAGCACAGATACGCAGTATTTT. It yields the protein CASSVGLPSTDTQYF.

This chain joins TRBV12-3 or TRBV12-4 and TRBJ1-1; TRBD1 is a possible D gene (6 bases). Trimming shortened V by 6 bases and J by 4 bases, and 12 bases separated the two germline ends. This CDR3 contains 13 residues. This CDR3 reads CASSFDRSTEAFF. CDR3 DNA sequence: TGTGCCAGCAGCTTCGACAGGTCCACTGAAGCTTTCTTT.

This clonotype was seen ten or more times. The V gene is TRBV4-3, the J gene TRBJ2-3, with D perhaps matching TRBD2 (5 bases). From germline, CDR1 is LGHNA and CDR2 YSLEER. The CDR3 covers 19 residues. The ends were cut back, 1 base at V and 0 bases at J, with 20 bases in the middle. CDR3 sequence (DNA): TGCGCCAGCAGCCAAGGATTACCCTTCGGGGTGGTAAGCACAGATACGCAGTATTTT. It encodes CASSQGLPFGVVSTDTQYF.

As regards this clonotype: Possible read error: a much larger clone is one base away. The chain employs TRBV12-3 or TRBV12-4 and TRBJ2-7; 13 nucleotides line up with TRBD2. V trimming: 4 bases; J trimming: 5 bases; junction bases outside the gene matches: 5. The CDR3 is 15 residues long. In DNA form, the CDR3 reads TGTGCCAGCAGTTACGGACTAGCGGGAGCCCACGAGCAGTACTTC. Translated, it gives CASSYGLAGAHEQYF.

The rearrangement links TRBV6-2 or TRBV6-3 to TRBJ2-1, with TRBD2 identical over 8 bases. The CDR3 spans 18 residues. Germline V gene data show CDR1 as MNHEY and CDR2 as SVGEGT. J lost 2 bases, V lost 2 bases, and 11 bases had no gene match. The CDR3 nucleotides are TGTGCCAGCAGTTACCACGCCCAACCGGGAGGGACCTACAATGAGCAGTTCTTC. This sequence encodes CASSYHAQPGGTYNEQFF.

This clonotype occurred a few times. The rearrangement uses TRBV24-1 and TRBJ2-1, with D uncertain. V lost 0 bases and J lost 3, with 5 bases in between. Per germline, CDR1 KGHDR and CDR2 SFDVKD. CDR3 length: 14 residues. The CDR3 DNA is TGTGCCACCAGTGATTTGGTCGACTACAATGAGCAGTTCTTC. Encoded protein: CATSDLVDYNEQFF.

V and J are TRBV9 and TRBJ2-3, with no clear D. The length of the CDR3 is 13 residues. Germline CDR1 SGDLS, CDR2 YYNGEE. V lost 0 bases, J lost 6 bases, and 8 bases lay in between. CDR3 sequence: CASSVVPGDTQYF. The CDR3 nucleotides are TGTGCCAGCAGCGTAGTACCCGGGGATACGCAGTATTTT.

This clonotype has more than one count but fewer than ten. This chain links TRBV5-1 with TRBJ1-1, with TRBD1 identical over 11 bases. Losses at the gene ends were 4 bases for V and 1 base for J; bases not matched to a gene: 0. The CDR3 runs 14 residues. Germline values: CDR1 SGHRS, CDR2 YFSETQ. The CDR3 nucleotides are TGCGCCAGCAGCGGGACAGGGGGGAACACTGAAGCTTTCTTT. It codes for CASSGTGGNTEAFF.

The chain joins TRBV6-5 to TRBJ2-1, with 8 bases identical to TRBD1. The CDR3 runs 14 residues. In germline, CDR1 is MNHEY, CDR2 SVGAGI. The V gene end was trimmed by 4 bases and the J gene end by 7 bases; junction bases not matched to a gene: 6. The CDR3 protein is CASSFPGGGNEQFF. The DNA of the CDR3 is TGTGCCAGCAGTTTCCCAGGGGGCGGGAATGAGCAGTTCTTC.

This clonotype was seen more than once but under ten times. This chain joins TRBV20-1 and TRBJ1-4; D unresolved. Trimming removed 2 bases at V and 12 bases at J, with 19 bases between. This CDR3 has 14 residues. Germline CDR1 DFQATT, CDR2 SNEGSKA (reference sequence). Written as DNA, the CDR3 is TGCAGTGCTAGATCCCACTTAATCCGGCGGGAACTGTTTTTT. Its protein is CSARSHLIRRELFF.

Many counts were recorded for this clonotype. The rearrangement uses TRBV29-1 and TRBJ2-1; TRBD2 matches 10 bases. V was pared by 6 bases and J by 3 bases, with 8 bases of the junction left unmatched. The CDR3 runs to 15 residues. Germline assignment: CDR1 SQVTM and CDR2 ANQGSEA. This chain's CDR3 is CSVDRTSGYYNEQFF. CDR3 bases: TGCAGCGTCGACAGGACTAGCGGCTACTACAATGAGCAGTTCTTC.

This chain links TRBV4-3 with TRBJ2-3; D is unclear. From germline, CDR1 is LGHNA and CDR2 YSLEER. The V end lost 1 base, the J end lost 5 bases, and 16 bases lay between the germline ends. The CDR3 loop spans 16 amino acids. CDR3 sequence: CASSQARRKSRDTQYF. In nucleotides, the CDR3 is TGCGCCAGCAGCCAAGCCCGCAGGAAATCACGAGATACGCAGTATTTT.

V is TRBV5-1 and J is TRBJ1-6; 10 bases line up with TRBD1. The CDR3 extends over 19 amino acids. V was clipped by 1 base and J by 0 bases; unmatched bases: 7. The germline gives CDR1 SGHRS, CDR2 YFSETQ. This CDR3 is CASSLLTGGPSSYNSPLHF. Here the CDR3 DNA reads TGCGCCAGCAGCTTGTTGACAGGGGGCCCTAGCTCCTATAATTCACCCCTCCACTTT.

In this sample, this clonotype turned up a few times. V and J are TRBV7-9 and TRBJ2-4; 7 bases line up with TRBD1. Unmatched junction bases numbered 5, after V lost 1 base and J lost 2 bases. The CDR3 totals 16 residues. Germline V CDR1 and CDR2: SEHNR, FQNEAQ (reference sequence). The CDR3 bases are TGTGCCAGCAGCTTAGGGGACAGCAGGACCAAAAACATTCAGTACTTC. Protein sequence: CASSLGDSRTKNIQYF.